This passage covers 2 T cell receptor beta chains from one sample sequenced in a study of T cells in Graves' hyperthyroidism and ophthalmopathy (dated by TCRdb to the late 2010s). To prepare the library, multiplex PCR was applied. Instrument used: Illumina HiSeq 2000. Amplification of TCR beta CDR3 regions was carried out from RNA transcripts. The first round of RT-PCR for the TCR CDR3 was performed with the HTBI primer set and the Qiagen OneStep RT-PCR kit. The raw public reads went through TCRdb reprocessing: fastp at Q25, MiXCR clone calling, in-frame beta chains kept. Rows with one shared CDR3 protein collapse into an entry with the most common genes and DNA. Counted in this sample were some 720,000 distinct CDR3 sequences; roughly 15% of them appeared once. Together, the top ten hold around 8.1% of the sample. Sequenced input: blood. These receptor sequences come from a man aged 18-30 years with Graves' hyperthyroidism.

This clonotype occurred many times. The CDR3: CSVEGTDYNEQFF. For the CDR3, the DNA is TGCAGCGTTGAAGGGACAGACTACAATGAGCAGTTCTTC. This rearrangement joins TRBV29-1 to TRBJ2-1; D possibly corresponds to TRBD1 (6 bases). Trimming shortened V by 1 base and J by 3 bases, and 7 bases separated the two germline ends. The CDR3 totals 13 residues. Germline CDR1 reads SQVTM; CDR2 reads ANQGSEA.

V gene TRBV7-2 combines with J gene TRBJ2-1; D gene ambiguous. CDR1 SGHTA and CDR2 FQGNSA come from the germline V gene. The CDR3 is made up of 13 amino acids. Trimming took 1 base from V and 6 from J, leaving 7 bases between them. CDR3 sequence: CASSLVASNEQFF. As DNA, the CDR3 is TGTGCCAGCAGCTTAGTAGCTAGCAATGAGCAGTTCTTC.